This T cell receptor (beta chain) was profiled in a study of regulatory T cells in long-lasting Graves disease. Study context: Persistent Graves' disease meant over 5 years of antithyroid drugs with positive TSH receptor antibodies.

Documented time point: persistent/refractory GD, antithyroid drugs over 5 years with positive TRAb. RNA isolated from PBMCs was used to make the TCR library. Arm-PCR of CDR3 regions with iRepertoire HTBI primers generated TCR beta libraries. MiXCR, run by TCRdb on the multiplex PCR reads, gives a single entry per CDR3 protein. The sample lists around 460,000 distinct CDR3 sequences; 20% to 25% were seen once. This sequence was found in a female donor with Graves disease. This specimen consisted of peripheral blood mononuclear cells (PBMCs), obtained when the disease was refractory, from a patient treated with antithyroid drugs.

CDR3: CASSLAAAGDFGQPQHF. CDR3 nucleotide sequence: TGTGCCAGCAGCTTAGCCGCGGCAGGGGACTTTGGTCAGCCCCAGCATTTT. The chain joins TRBV3-1 to TRBJ1-5, with TRBD1 as a possible D gene (6 bases). The V end was cut by 5 bases, the J end by 6 bases, with 23 bases between. CDR3 length equals 17 residues. The germline gives CDR1 LGHDT, CDR2 YNNKEL (reference sequence).